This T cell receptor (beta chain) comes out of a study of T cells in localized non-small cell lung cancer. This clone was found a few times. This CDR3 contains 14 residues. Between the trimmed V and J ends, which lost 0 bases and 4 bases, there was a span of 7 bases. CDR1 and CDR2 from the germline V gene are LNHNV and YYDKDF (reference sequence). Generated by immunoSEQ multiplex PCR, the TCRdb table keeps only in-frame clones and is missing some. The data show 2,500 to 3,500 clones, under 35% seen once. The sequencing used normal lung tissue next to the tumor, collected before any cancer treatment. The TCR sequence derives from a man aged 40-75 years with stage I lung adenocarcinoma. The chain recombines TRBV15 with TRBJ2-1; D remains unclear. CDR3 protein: CATSRDKTYNEQFF. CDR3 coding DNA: TGTGCCACCAGCAGAGATAAGACTTACAATGAGCAGTTCTTC.